Given below is one T cell receptor beta chain in context. What it binds is not known. The authors ran a second PCR of about 7 to 11 cycles using a sample-barcoded 5' primer and a J-beta primer mix. TCRdb called the 5' RACE reads again in MiXCR, with one record for every CDR3 protein. The sample lists 1.5 million or so distinct CDR3 sequences, 40% to 50% seen once, with roughly 7.7% in the top ten. This specimen comes from a study of blood T cells in healthy people across ages. Study-level results: A strong correlation was found between TCR beta diversity and the percentage of naive T cells. Unsorted PBMCs ruled out conclusive naive versus antigen-experienced comparison.

Looked up from germline, CDR1 is LGHNA and CDR2 is YNFKEQ. The ends were cut back, 1 base at V and 6 bases at J, with 18 bases in the middle. This CDR3 has 16 amino acids. The rearrangement joins TRBV4-2 to TRBJ1-2; D is possibly TRBD1 (5 bases). The specimen was blood. The TCR sequence derives from a woman between 18 and 29 years old in good health. The CDR3 protein is CASSQVGEVALHGYTF. CDR3 DNA sequence: TGTGCCAGCAGCCAAGTGGGGGAAGTCGCCTTACATGGCTACACCTTC.